Sequencing of this T cell receptor beta chain was carried out in a study of vaccination effects on CD4 cells after COVID-19. In regard to this clone: The antigen remains undetermined.

Sequencing was performed with immunoSEQ multiplex PCR; in TCRdb, only in-frame clones are kept and a portion is missing. The table records about 54,000 clones, around 80% of them present only once. Germline CDR1 SGHRS, CDR2 YFSETQ. Trimming removed 4 bases from V and 9 bases from J; junction bases left unmatched: 10. The CDR3 sequence is 15 residues long. After expansion with viral peptide pools in the ViraFEST assay, antigen-specific CD4+ T cells were sequenced. Researchers isolated CD4+ T cells once less than 13 days of culture had elapsed. Material: CD4+ T cells from PBMCs cultured with HCoV-229E spike peptides, obtained before COVID-19 vaccination. This chain links TRBV5-1 with TRBJ2-1; 10 nucleotides line up with TRBD1. The origin of this receptor is a human donor who received a COVID-19 vaccine. CDR3 sequence: CASSQLGQGFGEQFF. CDR3 coding DNA: TGCGCCAGCAGCCAACTGGGACAGGGGTTTGGTGAGCAGTTCTTC.